A single sample gave rise to the 6 T cell receptor beta chains below, sequenced in a study of cytomegalovirus exposure and HLA in healthy donors. 13 Jbeta primers and 60 Vbeta primers were used for the PCR. Profiled with immunoSEQ multiplex PCR; TCRdb holds only in-frame clones, not every one. The repertoire has 100,000 to 150,000 clones, 65% to 80% of them found once; the top ten carry around 13%. Sequencing used PBMCs. Receptors originate from a woman in her forties in good health and CMV-seropositive.

J is TRBJ1-2 and V is TRBV6-5, with a tentative D call TRBD1 (5 bases). V lost 7 bases to trimming and J lost 4 bases, with 16 bases between them. The CDR3 runs 14 residues. Germline V CDR1 and CDR2: MNHEY, SVGAGI. CDR3 amino acids: CASNRQGSFYGYTF. The DNA of the CDR3 is TGTGCCAGCAACCGCCAGGGAAGTTTCTATGGCTACACCTTC.

This chain joins TRBV9 and TRBJ1-2; no firm D call. In germline, CDR1 is SGDLS, CDR2 YYNGEE. The ends were cut back, 0 bases at V and 2 bases at J, with 8 bases in the middle. This CDR3 region has 14 residues. CDR3 sequence (DNA): TGTGCCAGCAGCGTAGCGTACGGGAACTATGGCTACACCTTC. Amino acids: CASSVAYGNYGYTF.

This chain links TRBV5-4 with TRBJ1-2; 7 nucleotides agree with TRBD1. The J segment lost 1 base and the V segment lost 3 bases, leaving 9 bases of the junction unmatched. CDR1 SGHNT and CDR2 YYREEE come from the germline V gene (reference sequence). The CDR3 length is 16 residues. The CDR3 nucleotides read TGTGCCAGCAGCTGGGGCGGGACAGAGATTAACTATGGCTACACCTTC. The encoded protein is CASSWGGTEINYGYTF.

This sequence joins TRBV6-1 and TRBJ2-7; 10 bases are shared with TRBD1. The CDR3 loop spans 14 amino acids. Germline lookup yields CDR1 MNHNS and CDR2 SASEGT. V shed 7 bases and J 4 bases; nucleotides not matched to a gene: 7. Here the CDR3 reads CASIPTGGGYEQYF. CDR3 DNA sequence: TGTGCCAGCATTCCGACAGGGGGCGGGTACGAGCAGTACTTC.

Only a few counts were recorded for this clone. The rearrangement uses TRBV11-1 and TRBJ2-1; TRBD2 matches at 9 bases. The CDR3 is 15 amino acids. CDR1 SGHAT and CDR2 FQDESV come from the germline V gene (reference sequence). V shed 2 bases and J 4 bases; nucleotides not matched to a gene: 3. This chain's CDR3 is CASSLPSGRYNEQFF. In DNA, the CDR3 is TGTGCCAGCAGCTTACCCAGCGGGAGGTACAATGAGCAGTTCTTC.

About this clone: The sample has other DNA sequences that encode this CDR3 too. The rearrangement links TRBV28 to TRBJ2-5; perhaps TRBD1 as D (6 bases). V was trimmed by 5 bases and J by 1 base, leaving 20 bases between them. Per germline, CDR1 MDHEN and CDR2 SYDVKM. This CDR3 spans 17 amino acids. The CDR3 is CASSPIGGRKVQETQYF. CDR3 nucleotides: TGTGCCAGCAGTCCAATAGGGGGACGCAAAGTCCAAGAGACCCAGTACTTC.